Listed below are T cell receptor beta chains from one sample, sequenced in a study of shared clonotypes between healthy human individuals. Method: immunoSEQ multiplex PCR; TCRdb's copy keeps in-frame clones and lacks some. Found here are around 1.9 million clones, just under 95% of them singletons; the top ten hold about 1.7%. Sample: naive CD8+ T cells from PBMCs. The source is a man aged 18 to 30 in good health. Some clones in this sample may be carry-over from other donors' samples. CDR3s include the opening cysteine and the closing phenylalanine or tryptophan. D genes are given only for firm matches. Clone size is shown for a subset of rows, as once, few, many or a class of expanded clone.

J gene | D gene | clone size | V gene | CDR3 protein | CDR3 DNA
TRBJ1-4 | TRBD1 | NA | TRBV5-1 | CASSLLATGEDREKLFF | TGCGCCAGCAGCTTGCTTGCTACAGGGGAAGATCGGGAAAAACTGTTTTTT
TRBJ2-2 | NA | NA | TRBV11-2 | CASSLGIRTANTGELFF | TGTGCCAGCAGCTTAGGTATCCGGACAGCGAACACCGGGGAGCTGTTTTTT
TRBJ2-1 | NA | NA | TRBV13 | CASSLVGRGSQQFF | TGTGCCAGCAGCTTAGTGGGGCGGGGTAGCCAACAGTTCTTC
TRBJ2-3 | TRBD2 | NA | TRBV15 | CATSRTSGSTDTQYF | TGTGCCACCAGCCGGACTAGCGGGAGCACAGATACGCAGTATTTT
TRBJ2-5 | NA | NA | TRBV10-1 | CASILGGGDPETQYF | TGCGCCAGCATTCTCGGAGGGGGAGACCCGGAGACCCAGTACTTC
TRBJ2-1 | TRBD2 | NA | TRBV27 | CASSLLLLAGEENEQFF | TGTGCCAGCAGTCTCCTTCTGCTAGCGGGAGAGGAGAATGAGCAGTTCTTC
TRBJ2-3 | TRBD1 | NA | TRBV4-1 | CASSQGGQGSTDTQYF | TGCGCCAGCAGCCAGGGGGGACAGGGAAGCACAGATACGCAGTATTTT
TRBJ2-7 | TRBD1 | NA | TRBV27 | CASSLLGTGGLRPREQYF | TGTGCCAGCAGTTTATTGGGGACAGGGGGTTTAAGGCCGAGGGAGCAGTACTTC
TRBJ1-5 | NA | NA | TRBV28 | CASSLREAGRQPQHF | TGTGCCAGCAGTCTCAGGGAGGCGGGGAGACAGCCCCAGCATTTT
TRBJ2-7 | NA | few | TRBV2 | CASSVYEQYF | TGTGCCAGCAGTGTATACGAGCAGTACTTC
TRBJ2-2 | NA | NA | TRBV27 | CASSLLTGELFF | TGTGCCAGCAGTTTATTGACCGGGGAGCTGTTTTTT
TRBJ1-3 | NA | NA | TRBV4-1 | CASSQGAEPGNTIYF | TGCGCCAGCAGCCAAGGAGCCGAACCGGGAAACACCATATATTTT
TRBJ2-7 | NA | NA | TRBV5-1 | CASSSPSYEQYF | TGCGCCAGCAGCTCACCCTCCTACGAGCAGTACTTC
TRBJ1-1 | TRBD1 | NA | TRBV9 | CASSADRGNTEAFF | TGTGCCAGCAGCGCAGACAGGGGTAACACTGAAGCTTTCTTT
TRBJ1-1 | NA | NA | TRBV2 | CASSERGLSMNTEAFF | TGTGCCAGCAGTGAGCGGGGGCTCTCGATGAACACTGAAGCTTTCTTT
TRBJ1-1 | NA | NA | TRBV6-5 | CASSSQGDTEAFF | TGTGCCAGCAGTTCACAGGGAGACACTGAAGCTTTCTTT
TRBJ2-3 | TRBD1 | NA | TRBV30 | CAWSGGTGADTQYF | TGTGCCTGGTCTGGAGGGACAGGGGCAGATACGCAGTATTTT
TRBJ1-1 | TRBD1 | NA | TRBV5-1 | CASSLAEGGTGHTEAFF | TGCGCCAGCAGCTTGGCAGAAGGAGGGACAGGGCACACTGAAGCTTTCTTT
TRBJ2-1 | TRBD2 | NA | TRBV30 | CAWSWGTSGYEQFF | TGTGCCTGGAGTTGGGGGACTAGCGGGTATGAGCAGTTCTTC
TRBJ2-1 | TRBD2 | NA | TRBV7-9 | CASSTGLVSEQFF | TGTGCCAGCAGCACGGGACTAGTGAGTGAGCAGTTCTTC
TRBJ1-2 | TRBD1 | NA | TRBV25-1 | CASSDSRGYYGYTF | TGTGCCAGCAGTGACTCCAGGGGGTACTATGGCTACACCTTC
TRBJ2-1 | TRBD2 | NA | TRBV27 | CASSLFAGVWEQFF | TGTGCCAGCAGTTTATTTGCGGGAGTCTGGGAGCAGTTCTTC
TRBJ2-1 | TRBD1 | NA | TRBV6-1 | CASSPGQGAGKQFF | TGTGCCAGCAGTCCGGGACAGGGGGCGGGTAAGCAGTTCTTC
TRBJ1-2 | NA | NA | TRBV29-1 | CSVIDRWGYTF | TGCAGCGTTATAGACAGGTGGGGCTACACCTTC
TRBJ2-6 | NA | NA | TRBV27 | CASGRLTGTGANVLTF | TGTGCCAGCGGGCGATTAACAGGGACTGGGGCCAACGTCCTGACTTTC
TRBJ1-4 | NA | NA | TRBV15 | CATSRGDRRLFF | TGTGCCACCAGCAGAGGTGACCGTAGGCTGTTTTTT